The source of this TCR beta chain is a study of early T cells in non-severe SARS-CoV-2 infection. Study-wide background: The input, bulk RNA from unsorted whole blood, was sequenced, and chains were unpaired. Notes on the study in general: VDJdb-based annotation leaned toward anti-spike CD8 responses and missed private and CD4 specificities.

Researchers attached unique molecular identifiers to individual cDNA molecules. TCRdb re-called the 5' RACE reads with MiXCR, one entry per CDR3 protein. Found here are 35,000 to 50,000 distinct CDR3 sequences, about 6.5% of them singletons; the top ten hold around 7.7%. For this clonotype: No antigen is known for it.

With 4 bases removed from V and 3 bases from J, the gap between germline ends came to 11 bases. The CDR3 totals 14 residues. CDR1 SGHRS and CDR2 YFSETQ come from the germline V gene. Sequencing was performed on whole blood, taken at baseline. The sequence came from an adult who was a healthcare worker with PCR-confirmed SARS-CoV-2 infection or an uninfected control (not recorded which). The chain couples TRBV5-1 to TRBJ1-5; D ambiguous. The CDR3 sequence: CASSAEGNNQPQHF. The CDR3, as DNA: TGCGCCAGCAGCGCTGAGGGAAACAATCAGCCCCAGCATTTT.